This T cell receptor beta chain is from a study of PD-1 blockade in classical Hodgkin lymphoma. At the level of the study: Patients were given intravenous nivolumab, 3 mg/kg, every 2 weeks. Study-wide points: In CD4+ cells, TCR diversity went up significantly by C4D1, but in CD8+ cells it did not. Baseline diversity in complete responders resembled that of newly diagnosed patients.

Regarding this clone: Its specificity is not known.

Indicated time point: cycle 4 day 1 (C4D1), after about 6 weeks of nivolumab. Brentuximab vedotin exposure varied, and every patient relapsed after autologous stem cell transplantation. Sequenced by immunoSEQ multiplex PCR; TCRdb stores in-frame clones only, minus some. Of some 13,000 clones detected, about 82% appear once; the ten largest clones hold approximately 17%. CDR3 length: 14 residues. V was pared by 2 bases and J by 0 bases, with 5 bases between. CDR1 SGHKS and CDR2 YYEKEE come from the germline V gene (reference sequence). The V call is TRBV5-5, the J call TRBJ1-4; D is undetermined. The TCR comes from a human donor with classical Hodgkin lymphoma. The sample here was peripheral blood mononuclear cells (PBMCs), taken before the fourth cycle of nivolumab. The CDR3 reads CASSFLSTNEKLFF. The CDR3 DNA reads TGTGCCAGCAGCTTTTTGTCAACTAATGAAAAACTGTTTTTT.